A selection of T cell receptor beta chains follows, all from one sample in a study of blood T cell repertoires in COVID-19. The data were produced by immunoSEQ multiplex PCR, yet TCRdb's version contains in-frame clones alone and is incomplete. Of approximately 350,000 clones in the sample, approximately 90% were seen once. The specimen was PBMCs or T cells enriched from blood (not recorded which). These receptors came from a man in his late teens or twenties who had recovered from COVID-19. CDR3s include the opening cysteine and the closing phenylalanine or tryptophan. Only part of the rows carry a size: once, few, many, or a class if the clone is expanded.

v_gene: TRBV6-4
abundance: -
j_gene: TRBJ2-1
CDR3aa: CASSDHGRATSNEQFF

v_gene: TRBV20-1
abundance: -
j_gene: TRBJ2-1
CDR3aa: CSAHYMDEQFF

v_gene: TRBV5-1
abundance: -
j_gene: TRBJ1-1
CDR3aa: CASSPGNTEAFF

v_gene: TRBV9
abundance: -
j_gene: TRBJ2-3
CDR3aa: CASSWGGETDTQYF

v_gene: TRBV4-2
abundance: few
j_gene: TRBJ2-3
CDR3aa: CASSQDSGGADTQYF

v_gene: TRBV9
abundance: -
j_gene: TRBJ2-2
CDR3aa: CASTYGGRELFF

v_gene: TRBV11-2
abundance: -
j_gene: TRBJ2-7
CDR3aa: CASSLVTGIYEQYF

v_gene: TRBV9
abundance: -
j_gene: TRBJ2-1
CDR3aa: CASSASGERYNEQFF

v_gene: TRBV6-6
abundance: -
j_gene: TRBJ1-1
CDR3aa: CASSLNRDRGTEAFF

v_gene: TRBV6-5
abundance: -
j_gene: TRBJ1-5
CDR3aa: CASGQRNQPQHF

v_gene: TRBV7-3
abundance: -
j_gene: TRBJ1-1
CDR3aa: CASSADRNTEAFF

v_gene: TRBV6-1
abundance: -
j_gene: TRBJ2-6
CDR3aa: CASSEASAGANVLTF

v_gene: TRBV18
abundance: -
j_gene: TRBJ1-4
CDR3aa: CASSPRTTGHEGEKLFF

v_gene: TRBV29-1
abundance: -
j_gene: TRBJ2-7
CDR3aa: CSVESRYEQYF

v_gene: TRBV18
abundance: -
j_gene: TRBJ1-1
CDR3aa: CASSPRGRPAGDYTEAFF